What follows is one T cell receptor beta chain and its context. Its antigen is unidentified. This sample stems from a study of cytomegalovirus exposure and HLA in healthy donors. Study summary: From donors who were HLA-typed, an early data release held 80 million or so unique TCRs. General study results and limits: Reportedly, TCR beta sequences accurately predicted HLA-A and HLA-B alleles in most subjects.

Primers for the PCR totalled 60 Vbeta and 13 Jbeta. Here immunoSEQ multiplex PCR was the method, and the copy in TCRdb shows in-frame clones only, minus some. The table lists 150,000 to 200,000 clones. The TCR comes from a woman aged 55-70 years in good health and CMV-seronegative. Sequencing was carried out using PBMCs.

This CDR3 reads CASSAQGEGYGYTF. CDR3 sequence (DNA): TGCGCCAGCAGCGCACAGGGGGAGGGCTATGGCTACACCTTC. The rearrangement links TRBV5-1 to TRBJ1-2; 8 bases fit TRBD1. The CDR3 runs 14 residues. Germline V CDR1 and CDR2: SGHRS, YFSETQ. V trimming: 4 bases; J trimming: 4 bases; junction bases outside the gene matches: 6. Complete variable domain (other parts from reference TRBV5-1 and TRBJ1-2): KAGVTQTPRYLIKTRGQQVTLSCSPISGHRSVSWYQQTPGQGLQFLFEYFSETQRNKGNFPGRFSGRQFSNSRSEMNVSTLELGDSALYLCASSAQGEGYGYTFGSGTRLTVV.